This T cell receptor beta chain is from a study of graft-versus-host responses after intestinal transplantation. The overall study: Transplant recipients had multivisceral, liver-intestinal, or isolated intestinal grafts.

A word on this clone: Its antigen is currently unknown.

J lost 5 bases, V lost 4 bases, and 6 bases had no gene match. The CDR3 has 14 amino acids. The germline V gene has CDR1 SGDLS and CDR2 YYNGEE. TCRdb's table, derived via immunoSEQ multiplex PCR, lists solely in-frame clones and lacks some. The sample has about 100,000 clones, roughly 87% seen once. Study results and limitations: Subjects displaying graft-donor T cell macrochimerism possessed elevated graft-versus-host to host-versus-graft clonal ratios inside allografts.

This chain uses TRBV9 with TRBJ2-7; TRBD2 agrees at 10 bases. This sequence was found in a human donor who received an intestinal transplant. Specimen: unstimulated CD4+ T cells sorted from spleen or lymph node cells, collected before intestinal transplant. In DNA, the CDR3 is TGTGCCAGCAGCCCGCTAGCGGGGGTCCACGAGCAGTACTTC. It encodes CASSPLAGVHEQYF.